This T cell receptor beta chain was obtained from a study of T cell responses to AZD1222 COVID-19 vaccine. Findings and caveats of the study: Baseline serostatus was positive in only six AZD1222 recipients.

Sequenced by immunoSEQ multiplex PCR; TCRdb stores in-frame clones only, minus some. The sample comprises 150,000 or so clones, roughly 90% of which are singletons, and approximately 1.5% rests with the top ten. Points on this clone: Its antigen is undetermined.

This sequence originates from an adult who received the AZD1222 COVID-19 vaccine. The sample in question was peripheral blood, obtained 28 days after the second AZD1222 dose.

CDR3 DNA sequence: TGTGCCAGCAGTGACCCTAGCGGGGGGGCCTTGAGAGAAGAGACCCAGTACTTC. This codes for CASSDPSGGALREETQYF. J is TRBJ2-5 and V is TRBV6-1; 12 positions match TRBD2. V trimming: 3 bases; J trimming: 3 bases; junction bases outside the gene matches: 11. CDR1 is MNHNS, CDR2 SASEGT, per germline. The CDR3 consists of 18 residues.